This T cell receptor beta chain appears in the sequencing data of a study of regulatory T cells in long-lasting Graves disease. Study-level points and caveats: TRBV28, TRBJ1-2 and TRBJ2-5 were favored in persistent disease.

This clonotype was seen a few times. Its antigen remains unknown. CDR3 regions were amplified by Arm-PCR using iRepertoire HTBI primers to build TCR beta libraries. TCRdb recomputed calls from the multiplex PCR reads with MiXCR, one row per CDR3 protein. The repertoire consists of roughly 520,000 distinct CDR3 sequences, with more than 10% occurring once and the leading ten covering around 9.3%. The time point: newly diagnosed GD, antithyroid drugs for less than 3 months. Scientists built the TCR library using RNA that was extracted from PBMCs. Trimming took off 0 bases at V and 10 bases at J, with 18 bases between the two ends. The CDR3 has 14 residues. The V gene's germline CDR1 is DFQATT and CDR2 SNEGSKA (reference sequence). These records were also assigned to another study, of T cells in Graves' hyperthyroidism and ophthalmopathy. That study reports: Model output signaled ophthalmopathy a median about seven months ahead of onset.

The source material was peripheral blood mononuclear cells (PBMCs), sampled at new diagnosis, from a patient treated with antithyroid drugs. The chain combines TRBV20-1 with TRBJ1-1; weak D call: TRBD1 (5 bases). This clonotype originated in a woman aged 25 to 39 with Graves disease. Here the CDR3 DNA reads TGCAGTGCTAGAGATCTGGGGGTGGGGTTTACAGCTTTCTTT. Translation gives CSARDLGVGFTAFF.